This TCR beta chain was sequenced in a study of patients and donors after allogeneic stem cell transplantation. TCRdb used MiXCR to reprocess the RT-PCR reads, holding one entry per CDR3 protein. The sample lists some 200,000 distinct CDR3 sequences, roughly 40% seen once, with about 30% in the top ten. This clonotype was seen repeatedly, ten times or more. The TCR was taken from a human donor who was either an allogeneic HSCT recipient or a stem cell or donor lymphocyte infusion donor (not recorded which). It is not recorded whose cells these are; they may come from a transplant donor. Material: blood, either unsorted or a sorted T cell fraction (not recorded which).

The DNA of the CDR3 is TGTGCCAGCAGTTCCGGTTACAATGAGCAGTTCTTC. Protein: CASSSGYNEQFF. The rearrangement links TRBV12-3 or TRBV12-4 to TRBJ2-1; D gene ambiguous. The CDR3 is made up of 12 amino acids. Deletions cut 4 bases from V and 4 bases from J, with 5 bases between.